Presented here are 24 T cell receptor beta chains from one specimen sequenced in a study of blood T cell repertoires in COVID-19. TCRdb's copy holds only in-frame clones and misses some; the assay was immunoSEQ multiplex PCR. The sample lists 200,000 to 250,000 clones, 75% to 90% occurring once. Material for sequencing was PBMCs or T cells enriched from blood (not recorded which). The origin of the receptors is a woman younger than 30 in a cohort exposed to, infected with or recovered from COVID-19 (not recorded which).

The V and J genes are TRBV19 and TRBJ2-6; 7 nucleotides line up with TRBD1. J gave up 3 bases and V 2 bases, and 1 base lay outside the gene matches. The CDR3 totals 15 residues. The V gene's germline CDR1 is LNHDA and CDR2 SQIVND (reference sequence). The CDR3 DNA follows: TGTGCCAGTAGTATACACAGGGGTGGGGCCAACGTCCTGACTTTC. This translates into CASSIHRGGANVLTF.

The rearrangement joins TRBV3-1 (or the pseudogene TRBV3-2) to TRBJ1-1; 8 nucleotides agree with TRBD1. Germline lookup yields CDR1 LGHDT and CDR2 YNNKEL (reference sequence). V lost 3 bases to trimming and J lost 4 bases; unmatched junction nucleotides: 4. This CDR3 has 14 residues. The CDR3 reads CASSQTTGVTEAFF. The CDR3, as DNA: TGTGCCAGCAGCCAGACGACAGGGGTCACTGAAGCTTTCTTT.

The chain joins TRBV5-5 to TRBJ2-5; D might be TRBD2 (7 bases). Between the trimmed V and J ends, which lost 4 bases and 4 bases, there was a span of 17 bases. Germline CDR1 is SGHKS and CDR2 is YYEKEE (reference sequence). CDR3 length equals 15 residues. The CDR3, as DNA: TGTGCCAGCAGCCCCCTGAGGGGGAGGGGAGAGACCCAGTACTTC. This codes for CASSPLRGRGETQYF.

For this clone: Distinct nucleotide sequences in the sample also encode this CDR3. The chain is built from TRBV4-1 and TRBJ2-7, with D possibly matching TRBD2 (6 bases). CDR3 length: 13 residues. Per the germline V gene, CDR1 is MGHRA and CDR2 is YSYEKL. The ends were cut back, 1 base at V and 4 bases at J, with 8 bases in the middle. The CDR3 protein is CASSQVGGYEQYF. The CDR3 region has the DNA TGCGCCAGCAGCCAAGTTGGGGGGTACGAGCAGTACTTC.

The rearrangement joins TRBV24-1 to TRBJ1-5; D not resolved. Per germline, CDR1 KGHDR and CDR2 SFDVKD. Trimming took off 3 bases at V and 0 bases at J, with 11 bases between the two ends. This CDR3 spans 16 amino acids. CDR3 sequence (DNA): TGTGCCACCAGTGATAGTCGGTTTTATAGCAATCAGCCCCAGCATTTT. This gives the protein CATSDSRFYSNQPQHF.

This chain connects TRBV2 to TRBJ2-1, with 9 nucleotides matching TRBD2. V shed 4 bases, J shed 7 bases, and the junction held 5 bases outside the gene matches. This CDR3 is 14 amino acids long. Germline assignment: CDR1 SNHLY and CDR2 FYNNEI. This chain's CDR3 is CASSGSGRGNEQFF. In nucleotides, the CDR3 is TGTGCCAGCAGTGGTAGCGGGAGAGGGAATGAGCAGTTCTTC.

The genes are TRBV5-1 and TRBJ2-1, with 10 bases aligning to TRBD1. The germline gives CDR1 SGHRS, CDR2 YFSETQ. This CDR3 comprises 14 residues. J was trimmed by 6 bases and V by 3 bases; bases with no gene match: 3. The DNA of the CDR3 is TGCGCCAGCAGCTCCGGGACAGGGGTCAATGAGCAGTTCTTC. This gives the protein CASSSGTGVNEQFF.

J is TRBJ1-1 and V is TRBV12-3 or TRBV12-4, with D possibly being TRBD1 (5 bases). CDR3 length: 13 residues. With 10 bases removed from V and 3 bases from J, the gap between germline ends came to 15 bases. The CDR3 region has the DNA TGTGCCACCGGACTAGGGGAGGACACTGAAGCTTTCTTT. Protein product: CATGLGEDTEAFF.

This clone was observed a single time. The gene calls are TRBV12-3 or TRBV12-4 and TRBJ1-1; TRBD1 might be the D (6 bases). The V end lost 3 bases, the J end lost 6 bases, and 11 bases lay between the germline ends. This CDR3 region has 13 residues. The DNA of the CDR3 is TGTGCCAGCAGTTTCGCAGGGGTCGCTGAAGCTTTCTTT. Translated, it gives CASSFAGVAEAFF.

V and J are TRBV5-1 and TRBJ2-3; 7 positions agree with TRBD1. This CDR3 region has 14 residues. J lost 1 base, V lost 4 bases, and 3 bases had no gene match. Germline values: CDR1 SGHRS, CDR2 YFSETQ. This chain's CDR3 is CASSVTGGTDTQYF. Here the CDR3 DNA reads TGCGCCAGCAGCGTAACAGGGGGCACAGATACGCAGTATTTT.

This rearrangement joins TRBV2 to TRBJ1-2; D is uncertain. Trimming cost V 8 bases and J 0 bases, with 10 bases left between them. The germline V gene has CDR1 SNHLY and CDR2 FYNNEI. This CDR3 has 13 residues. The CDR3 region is CASPLAANYGYTF. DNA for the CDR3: TGTGCCAGCCCCTTGGCAGCTAACTATGGCTACACCTTC.

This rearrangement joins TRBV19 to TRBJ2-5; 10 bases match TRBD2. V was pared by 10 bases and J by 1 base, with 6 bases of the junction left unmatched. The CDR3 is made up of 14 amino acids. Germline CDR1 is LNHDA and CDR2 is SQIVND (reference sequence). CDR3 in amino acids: CATSSGRVQETQYF. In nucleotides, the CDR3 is TGTGCCACTTCGAGCGGGAGGGTCCAAGAGACCCAGTACTTC.

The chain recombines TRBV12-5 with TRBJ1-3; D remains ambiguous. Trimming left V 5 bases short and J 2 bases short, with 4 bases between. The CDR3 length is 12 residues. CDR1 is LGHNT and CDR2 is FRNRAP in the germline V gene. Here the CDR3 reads CASGQTGNTIYF. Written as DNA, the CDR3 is TGTGCTAGTGGTCAAACTGGAAACACCATATATTTT.

This chain's CDR3 is CASSLDADMNTEAFF. CDR3 DNA: TGTGCCAGCAGCTTAGATGCAGATATGAACACTGAAGCTTTCTTT. The V call is TRBV11-2, the J call TRBJ1-1; D is ambiguous. This CDR3 is 15 amino acids long. Per the germline V gene, CDR1 is SGHAT and CDR2 is FQNNGV. Trimming shortened V by 0 bases and J by 0 bases, and 8 bases separated the two germline ends.

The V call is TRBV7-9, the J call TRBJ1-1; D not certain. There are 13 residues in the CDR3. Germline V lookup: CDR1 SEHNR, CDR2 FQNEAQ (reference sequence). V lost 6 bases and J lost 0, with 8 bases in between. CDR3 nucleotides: TGTGCCAGCAGACCGGGTCTGAACACTGAAGCTTTCTTT. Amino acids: CASRPGLNTEAFF.

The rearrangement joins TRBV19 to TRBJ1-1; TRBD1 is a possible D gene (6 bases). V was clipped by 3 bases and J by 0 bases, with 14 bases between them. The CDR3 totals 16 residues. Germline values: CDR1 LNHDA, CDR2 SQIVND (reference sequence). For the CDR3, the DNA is TGTGCCAGTAGTATTTGGGCAGGGGCACTGAACACTGAAGCTTTCTTT. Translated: CASSIWAGALNTEAFF.

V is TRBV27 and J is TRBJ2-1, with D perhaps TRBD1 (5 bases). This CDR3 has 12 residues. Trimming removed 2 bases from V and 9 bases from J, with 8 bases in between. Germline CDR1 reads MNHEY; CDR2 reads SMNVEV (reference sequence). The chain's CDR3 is CASSLSGAEQFF. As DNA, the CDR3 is TGTGCCAGCAGTTTAAGTGGGGCTGAGCAGTTCTTC.

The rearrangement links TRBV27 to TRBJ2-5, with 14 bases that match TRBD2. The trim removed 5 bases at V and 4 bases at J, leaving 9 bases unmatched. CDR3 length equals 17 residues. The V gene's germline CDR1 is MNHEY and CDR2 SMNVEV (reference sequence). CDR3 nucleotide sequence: TGTGCCAGCAGTCCTTTGACTAGCGGGGGGGCCGGAGAGACCCAGTACTTC. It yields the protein CASSPLTSGGAGETQYF.

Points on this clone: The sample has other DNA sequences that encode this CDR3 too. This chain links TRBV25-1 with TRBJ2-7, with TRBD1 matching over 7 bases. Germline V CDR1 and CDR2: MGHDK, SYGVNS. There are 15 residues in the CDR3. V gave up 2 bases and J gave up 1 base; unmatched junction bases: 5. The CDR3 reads CASSEGWDRSYEQYF. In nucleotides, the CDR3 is TGTGCCAGCAGTGAAGGATGGGACAGATCCTACGAGCAGTACTTC.

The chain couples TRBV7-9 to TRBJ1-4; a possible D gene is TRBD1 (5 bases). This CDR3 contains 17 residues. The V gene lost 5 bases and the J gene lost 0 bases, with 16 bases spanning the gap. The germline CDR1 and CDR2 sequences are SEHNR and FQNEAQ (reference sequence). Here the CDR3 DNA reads TGTGCCAGCAGCCTTGGGGCCCAACAAGCAACTAATGAAAAACTGTTTTTT. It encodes CASSLGAQQATNEKLFF. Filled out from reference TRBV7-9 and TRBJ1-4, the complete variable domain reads DTGVSQNPRHKITKRGQNVTFRCDPISEHNRLYWYRQTLGQGPEFLTYFQNEAQLEKSRLLSDRFSAERPKGSFSTLEIQRTEQGDSAMYLCASSLGAQQATNEKLFFGSGTQLSVL.

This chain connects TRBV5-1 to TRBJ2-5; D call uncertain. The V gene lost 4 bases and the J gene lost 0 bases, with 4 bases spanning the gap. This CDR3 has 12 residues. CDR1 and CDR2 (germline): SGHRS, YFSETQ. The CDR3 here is CASSEDQETQYF. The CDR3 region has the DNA TGCGCCAGCAGCGAGGACCAAGAGACCCAGTACTTC.

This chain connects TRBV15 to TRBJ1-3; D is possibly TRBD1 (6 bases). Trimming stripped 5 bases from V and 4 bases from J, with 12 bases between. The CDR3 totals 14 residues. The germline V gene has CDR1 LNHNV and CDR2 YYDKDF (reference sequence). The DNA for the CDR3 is TGTGCCACCAGCCCCTCAGGGGTCGGAAACACCATATATTTT. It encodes CATSPSGVGNTIYF.

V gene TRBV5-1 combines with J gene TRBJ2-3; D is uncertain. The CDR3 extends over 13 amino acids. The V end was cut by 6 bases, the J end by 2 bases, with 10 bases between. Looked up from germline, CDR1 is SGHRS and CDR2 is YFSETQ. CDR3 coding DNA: TGCGCCAGCACCCTAGTCCCCACAGATACGCAGTATTTT. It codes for CASTLVPTDTQYF. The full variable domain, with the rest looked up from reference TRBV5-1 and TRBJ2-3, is KAGVTQTPRYLIKTRGQQVTLSCSPISGHRSVSWYQQTPGQGLQFLFEYFSETQRNKGNFPGRFSGRQFSNSRSEMNVSTLELGDSALYLCASTLVPTDTQYFGPGTRLTVL.

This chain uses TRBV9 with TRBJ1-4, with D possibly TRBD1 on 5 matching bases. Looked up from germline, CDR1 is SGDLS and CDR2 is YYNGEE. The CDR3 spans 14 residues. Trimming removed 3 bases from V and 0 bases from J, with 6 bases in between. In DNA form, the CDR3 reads TGTGCCAGCAGCGCGACAGCAACTAATGAAAAACTGTTTTTT. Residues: CASSATATNEKLFF. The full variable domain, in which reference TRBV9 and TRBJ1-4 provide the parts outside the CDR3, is DSGVTQTPKHLITATGQRVTLRCSPRSGDLSVYWYQQSLDQGLQFLIQYYNGEERAKGNILERFSAQQFPDLHSELNLSSLELGDSALYFCASSATATNEKLFFGSGTQLSVL.